The clone carrying this T cell receptor (beta chain) has at least ten counts. Preparation of the TCRbeta library was carried out with unique molecular identifiers. TCRdb reprocessed the PCR reads with MiXCR, giving one entry per CDR3 protein. This table holds hundreds of thousands of distinct CDR3 sequences, under 9.5% found once. The entry originates in a study of T-cell reconstitution after alpha-beta-depleted transplantation in children. Germline CDR1 SEHNR, CDR2 FQNEAQ (reference sequence). The CDR3 loop spans 13 amino acids. The specimen was PBMCs from the stem cell graft donor, collected from the stem cell graft. The origin of this receptor is a human donor who donated a stem cell graft to a child with acute lymphoblastic leukemia. The V gene is TRBV7-9, the J gene TRBJ1-4; D not resolved. The CDR3 sequence: CAIGWRGGEKLFF. The CDR3 DNA is TGTGCTATAGGGTGGAGAGGAGGTGAAAAACTGTTTTTT. Combining the CDR3 with reference TRBV7-9 and TRBJ1-4 gives the whole variable domain DTGVSQNPRHKITKRGQNVTFRCDPISEHNRLYWYRQTLGQGPEFLTYFQNEAQLEKSRLLSDRFSAERPKGSFSTLEIQRTEQGDSAMYLCAIGWRGGEKLFFGSGTQLSVL.